This TCR beta chain stems from a study of monozygotic twins with inflammatory bowel disease. Comments on this clonotype: Its antigen is as yet unknown.

TCRdb reanalyzed the 5' RACE reads and collapses them to one entry per CDR3 protein, without DNA. The record lists some 210,000 distinct CDR3 sequences, of which the ten most abundant hold 1.6%. The study, taken as a whole, reports: No difference was seen in repertoire similarity between concordant and discordant twins, possibly from limited power.

This sequence was found in a human donor with ulcerative colitis or Crohn's disease, or a healthy co-twin of an affected twin (not recorded which). Material for sequencing was blood.

The CDR3 protein is CASSPSGGVTEAFF. The chain links TRBV12-3 or TRBV12-4 to TRBJ1-1. The CDR3 extends over 14 amino acids.